This T cell receptor (beta chain) stems from a study of OX40 agonist ivuxolimab in advanced cancers. Germline V gives CDR1 SGHVS, CDR2 FNYEAQ. CDR3 length: 15 residues. The J segment lost 0 bases and the V segment lost 5 bases, leaving 7 bases of the junction unmatched. The method was immunoSEQ multiplex PCR; TCRdb's version includes in-frame clones alone and lacks a portion of them. The sample consists of some 60,000 clones, approximately 94% of them appearing once. At baseline, cycle 4 day 1, and cycle 7 day 1, blood was sampled. Concerning this clone: Its antigen is not identified.

Broader study findings: Partial responders at 0.1-3.0 mg/kg had among the lowest clonal expansion.

The chain carries TRBV7-6 and TRBJ2-7, with 7 bases that match TRBD2. The input for sequencing was CD4+ or CD8+ T cells sorted from blood, taken in a trial of the OX40 agonist ivuxolimab. This receptor was taken from an adult with an advanced solid tumor such as melanoma, head and neck, liver or kidney cancer. CDR3 protein: CASSPRPGGSYEQYF. The CDR3 DNA is TGTGCCAGCAGCCCTAGACCGGGGGGCTCCTACGAGCAGTACTTC.